This T cell receptor beta chain was captured by sequencing in a study of T cells in Graves' hyperthyroidism and ophthalmopathy (dated by TCRdb to about 2019). Regarding the complete study: A discovery cohort of about a hundred patients, about 40 with Graves' ophthalmopathy and about 58 with stable Graves' hyperthyroidism, was used to find distinguishing TCR V-J signatures. TCR Vbeta CDR3 sequencing of roughly 140 peripheral blood samples (over 40 ophthalmopathy, about 74 hyperthyroidism and approximately 17 progressor patients) is reported in the paper. After blood sampling, hyperthyroidism patients were treated with methimazole at a starting dose of 30 mg daily, and ophthalmopathy patients were treated with high-dose intravenous methylprednisolone. Prospective prediction of ophthalmopathy was tested in an independent validation cohort consisting of 18 to 20 hyperthyroidism patients and more than 15 patients who later progressed to ophthalmopathy. In addition, the study compared T-cell repertoires in thyroid tissue and in blood from about 6 Graves' hyperthyroidism patients. The 95 to 100 discovery patients were randomly divided into training and test sets at a 7:3 ratio. Study-wide conclusions, independent of this receptor: Most expanded thyroid clonotypes (frequency above 0.001) were also detected in blood, suggesting blood repertoires may reflect thyroid immune responses. Ophthalmopathy was separated from stable hyperthyroidism by a 13 V-J signature model, with approximately 85% sensitivity and 81% to 83% specificity obtained in cross-validation and 80%/75% obtained in testing. In validation, progression to ophthalmopathy was predicted by the model with 70.59% sensitivity and around 76% specificity, a median of approximately 6.5 months before onset. Sample size was not statistically predetermined, and blinding of investigators to group allocation was not performed.

From cysteine to phenylalanine, the CDR3 is 17 amino acids long. Only the CDR3 part of the read is kept: 51 bases, read in frame from the first base. CDR1 and CDR2 are drawn from the germline V gene: MGHDK, SYGVNS. V is pared back by 2 bases and J by 0 bases, with 14 bases lying between the germline termini. The TCR beta CDR3 regions were amplified from RNA transcripts. For the first round of RT-PCR on the TCR CDR3, the HTBI primer set was used together with the Qiagen OneStep RT-PCR kit. The libraries were constructed in a second round of multiplex PCR and then size-selected and purified. Paired-end sequencing of the libraries was performed with 100 bp reads on an Illumina HiSeq2000. The original methods were these. SOAPnuke was used to process the raw data, removing reads that contained adapters or uncalled bases, had a mean Phred below 15, or lacked an exact match to the constant primer or identifier. High-quality paired reads were merged with COPE v1.2.5, and unique nucleotide sequences were defined as clonotypes. MiTCR v1.1 was used to align the clonotypes against IMGT TRBV, TRBD and TRBJ reference segments. Only V-J combinations with frequency above 0.0001, covering approximately 99% of repertoires, were analysed. The TCS score was defined as F50 (clonal expansion) divided by E x V (chaos), with BLOSUM62-based TCRdist calculated between CDR3 peptides within each V-J. Welch's t-statistics and random forest reduced roughly 540 V-J features to 13, which were used in a naive Bayes classifier (R e1071). Thyroid-blood repertoire similarity was quantified with the Morisita-Horn index. TCRdb trimmed public reads at Q25 via fastp, called clones via MiXCR and kept in-frame beta chains. Rows merge per CDR3 protein into single entries with the most common DNA and genes. These V and J calls originate from TCRdb's pipeline instead of the authors' own analysis. The sample yields about 570,000 distinct CDR3 sequences; roughly 46% were counted once. Around 20% of the sample comes from the top ten.

Any patient with an uncontrolled infection, another autoimmune disease, pregnancy or lactation was excluded. Diagnoses were established on the basis of clinical symptoms, serum thyroxine and TRAb, thyroid ultrasound, and orbital computed tomography. Trizol reagent was used to extract total RNA, and RNA quality was then checked on an Agilent 2100 Bioanalyzer. This clonotype has a count of ten or more. Which antigen it targets is not known. Within one base of it there is no much larger clone, and no base qualities were kept. The chain employs TRBV25-1 and TRBJ1-3, with the D gene call left open. The TCR comes from an adult woman with Graves' disease, either hyperthyroidism or ophthalmopathy (not recorded which). What was sequenced was peripheral blood or thyroid tissue (not recorded which). The CDR3 here reads CASSEAGSFHSGNTIYF. In nucleotide form, the sequence is TGTGCCAGCAGTGAAGCCGGCAGCTTTCACTCTGGAAACACCATATATTTT.